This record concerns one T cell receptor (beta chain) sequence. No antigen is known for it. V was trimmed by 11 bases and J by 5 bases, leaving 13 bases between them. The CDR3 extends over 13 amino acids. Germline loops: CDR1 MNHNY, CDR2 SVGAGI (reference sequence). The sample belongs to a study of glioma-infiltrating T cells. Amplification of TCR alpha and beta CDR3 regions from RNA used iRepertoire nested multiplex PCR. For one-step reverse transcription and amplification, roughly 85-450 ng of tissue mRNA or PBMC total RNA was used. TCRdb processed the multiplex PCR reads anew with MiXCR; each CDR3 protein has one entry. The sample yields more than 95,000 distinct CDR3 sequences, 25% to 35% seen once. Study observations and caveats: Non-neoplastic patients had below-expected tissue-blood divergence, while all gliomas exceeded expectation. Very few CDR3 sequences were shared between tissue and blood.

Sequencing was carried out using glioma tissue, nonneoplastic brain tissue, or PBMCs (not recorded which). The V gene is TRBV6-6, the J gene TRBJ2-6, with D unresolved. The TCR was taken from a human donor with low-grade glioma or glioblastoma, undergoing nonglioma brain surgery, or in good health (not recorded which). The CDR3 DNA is TGTGCCGGCACCATAGACAGGGCCAACGTCCTGACTTTC. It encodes CAGTIDRANVLTF.